This record covers a single T cell receptor (beta chain). Sequenced by immunoSEQ multiplex PCR; TCRdb stores in-frame clones only, minus some. The sample contains almost 400,000 clones, around 91% of which appear only once. CDR3 length equals 17 residues. With V trimmed by 3 bases and J by 6 bases, 7 bases remained unmatched. The germline V gene encodes CDR1 MGHRA and CDR2 YSYEKL. Treatment described: around 19 received Ad26.COV2.S at low or high dose, single or two shots; about 5 received placebo; per-sample allocation not given. The investigators took samples on day 63 after the first vaccine or placebo injection. The administered vaccine (an Ad26 vector) expressed Wuhan-strain SARS-CoV-2 spike. These data belong to a study of Ad26.COV2.S vaccination and SARS-CoV-2 variants.

Sequences were derived from peripheral blood, sampled in a trial of Ad26.COV2.S vaccine versus placebo. V usage is TRBV4-1 and J usage is TRBJ2-1, with TRBD2 identical over 14 bases. The TCR sequence derives from a person aged 18-60 years who received the Ad26.COV2.S COVID-19 vaccine or a placebo. In nucleotides, the CDR3 is TGCGCCAGCAGCCAGGGGACTAGCGGGAGAGCCCTCAATGAGCAGTTCTTC. Translating gives CASSQGTSGRALNEQFF.